This TCR beta chain was identified in a study of OX40 agonist ivuxolimab in advanced cancers. The study, taken as a whole, reports: Expanded clones belonging to CD8+ T cells outnumbered, on average, those of CD4+.

Trimming removed 4 bases from V and 1 base from J; junction bases left unmatched: 10. Germline CDR1 reads SGHTA; CDR2 reads FQGTGA. The CDR3 sequence is 17 residues long. Regarding this clone: Its antigen is not known.

TCRdb's copy holds only in-frame clones and misses some; the assay was immunoSEQ multiplex PCR. The sample yields tens of thousands of clones, about three quarters seen once. The gene calls are TRBV7-3 and TRBJ2-5, with 9 bases lining up with TRBD1. The sequence derives from an adult with an advanced solid tumor such as melanoma, head and neck, liver or kidney cancer. Sequenced material: CD4+ or CD8+ T cells sorted from blood, taken in a trial of the OX40 agonist ivuxolimab. The chain's CDR3 is CASSSSGGTGSQETQYF. CDR3 in DNA: TGTGCCAGCAGCTCATCCGGTGGGACAGGGAGCCAAGAGACCCAGTACTTC.